The present T cell receptor (beta chain) was sequenced within a study of Graves' ophthalmopathy and Graves' hyperthyroidism. The study, taken as a whole, reports: Predictions made by the model for ophthalmopathy progression reached just over 70% sensitivity and around 72% specificity.

The CDR3 extends over 15 amino acids. The V gene's germline CDR1 is SGHAT and CDR2 FQNNGV. Trimming took off 5 bases at V and 4 bases at J, with 17 bases between the two ends. Beta-chain TCR CDR3 regions were amplified from RNA transcripts. The first round was an RT-PCR with HTBI primers, and the second round was a multiplex PCR. MiXCR, run by TCRdb on the multiplex PCR reads, gives a single entry per CDR3 protein. Here the sample spans 400,000 or so distinct CDR3 sequences, 15% being singletons. As regards this clonotype: The antigen remains unidentified.

This chain uses TRBV11-2 with TRBJ1-1; possibly TRBD1 for D (5 bases). The receptor was isolated from a woman between 18 and 29 years old with stable Graves' hyperthyroidism. Sequences were obtained from peripheral blood. The CDR3 DNA reads TGTGCCAGCAGCCCCAGCGGGGGAGCTGGCACTGAAGCTTTCTTT. Translating gives CASSPSGGAGTEAFF.